This T cell receptor beta chain originates from a study of Graves' ophthalmopathy and Graves' hyperthyroidism (dated by TCRdb to between 2018 and 2020). Describing the broader study: Peripheral blood was collected before any treatment was given, at the time of initial diagnosis. To tell Graves' ophthalmopathy apart from Graves' hyperthyroidism, and to predict which patients would progress to ophthalmopathy, the study relied on TCR beta repertoire signatures. In total, some 130 blood samples were TCR-sequenced: under 45 ophthalmopathy, 75 hyperthyroidism and some 17 hyperthyroidism-to-ophthalmopathy patients. To explore V-J signatures that separate ophthalmopathy from hyperthyroidism, a discovery set of more than 95 patients was enrolled, consisting of about 41 with ophthalmopathy and under 65 with stable hyperthyroidism. The independent validation cohort included approximately 19 hyperthyroidism patients plus 17 patients who later progressed from hyperthyroidism to ophthalmopathy. In over five hyperthyroidism patients, T-cell repertoires of thyroid tissue and blood were compared. After sampling, hyperthyroidism patients received methimazole starting at 30 mg daily, and ophthalmopathy patients received high-dose intravenous methylprednisolone. The approximately 100 discovery patients were divided at random into training and test sets in a 7:3 ratio. Study-wide conclusions, independent of this receptor: Sample size was not statistically predetermined, and group allocation was not concealed from the investigators. In validation, the model predicted ophthalmopathy progression with 70.59% sensitivity and less than 80% specificity; some twelve predicted patients were CT-confirmed with GO in a median of around 6 months. Most of the expanded thyroid clonotypes with a frequency above 0.001 were also detected in blood, and it was suggested that the thyroid immune response may be reflected by blood repertoires. In cross-validation, the 13-signature model distinguished ophthalmopathy from stable hyperthyroidism with less than 90% sensitivity and roughly 81% specificity, while in the test set the corresponding values were about 79% and 69%.

TCR beta CDR3 regions were amplified from RNA transcripts for repertoire sequencing. A first-round RT-PCR used HTBI primers with the Qiagen OneStep RT-PCR kit, followed by a second-round multiplex PCR, size selection and purification. The libraries underwent paired-end sequencing with 100 bp reads on an Illumina HiSeq2000. The paper's data handling went like this. Reads were processed with SOAPnuke, discarding reads with adapters, uncalled bases, mean Phred below 15, or no exact constant-primer or identifier match. High-quality paired reads were merged with COPE v1.2.5. Each unique nucleotide sequence was defined as a clonotype, and clonotypes were aligned to IMGT TRB V, D and J references with MiTCR v1.1. The analysis was limited to V-J combinations with a frequency above 0.0001, which together covered just over 98% of the repertoires. A TCR clonal expansion and chaos score per V-J combination was defined as the ratio of F50 clonal expansion to chaos observed in the TCRdist matrix. Welch's t-statistics and random forest were used to reduce the features to 13 V-J combinations, which were then used as input to a naive Bayes classifier. The Morisita-Horn index was used to measure how similar the thyroid and blood repertoires were. The public reads were run again by TCRdb, first through fastp at Q25 and then through MiXCR, and only productive beta chains were kept. Rows merge per CDR3 protein into single entries with the most common DNA and genes. In this record, the V and J calls reflect TCRdb's handling and not the investigators' own analysis. This sample is represented by over 500,000 distinct CDR3 sequences; roughly 20% of them were singletons. Of the sample, roughly 6.9% is held by the ten largest clones.

Hyperthyroidism was defined as stable when no progression to ophthalmopathy occurred within 18 months of follow-up. Hyperthyroidism patients were newly diagnosed, with disease duration under 2 months, and aged 18 to 65 years. Anyone with other autoimmune diseases, uncontrolled infections, pregnancy or lactation was excluded from the study. Diagnosis was based on clinical symptoms, serum thyroxine, TRAb, thyroid ultrasound and orbital computed tomography. Ficoll-Paque density gradient centrifugation was used to isolate PBMCs from 10 ml of fresh peripheral blood. Trizol reagent was used to extract the total RNA, and its quality was then checked on an Agilent 2100 Bioanalyzer. CDR1 and CDR2 are read off the germline V gene as MNHNS and SASEGT. V was cut back by 6 bases and J by 1 base, leaving a gap of 9 bases between them. Its CDR3 holds 13 amino acids, cysteine through phenylalanine. The read is trimmed to its CDR3 DNA, 39 bases read in frame from base 1.

This clonotype has at least ten counts. It lacks a known antigen. Base qualities are not at hand, and no much larger clone is one base apart. This TCR came from a woman aged 18-35 years with stable Graves' hyperthyroidism. Some clones in this sample may be carry-over from other donors' samples. Donor details come from another sample of the same person, matched by shared clones. The V and J segments used are TRBV6-1 and TRBJ1-1; the D segment cannot be called with confidence. The sequencing input was peripheral blood. The DNA sequence is TGTGCCAGCAGGCAAATTGGGAACACTGAAGCTTTCTTT. This is translated as CASRQIGNTEAFF.